The present entry profiles one T cell receptor (beta chain) with its context. Its antigen is currently unknown. Germline values: CDR1 SGHRS, CDR2 YFSETQ. V lost 0 bases and J 8 bases, leaving 17 bases between the germline ends. The CDR3 extends over 15 amino acids. The sample is drawn from a study of shared clonotypes between healthy human individuals. Study overall: Donors, aged 18 to 49, were a couple of women and three men. CD4 naive and memory got three plates each, CD8 naive two, CD8 memory one. Study-level findings and limits: It was anticipated that sequencing depth would influence how many clonotypes donors shared.

Caucasian adults residing in Nashville, Tennessee made up all the donors. Repertoires were generated with immunoSEQ multiplex PCR, while TCRdb's copy carries only in-frame clones and drops some. Of 2 million to 3 million clones listed, roughly 93% are singletons. This sequence was found in a man between 18 and 29 years old in good health. Some clones in this sample may be carry-over from other donors' samples. The specimen sequenced was naive CD4+ T cells from PBMCs. Stated subset: CD45RA+ positively selected. The chain employs TRBV5-1 and TRBJ1-2, with a possible D match to TRBD1 (6 bases). This CDR3 is CASSLAPGAGDGYTF. For the CDR3, the DNA is TGCGCCAGCAGCTTGGCCCCAGGGGCGGGGGACGGCTACACCTTC.